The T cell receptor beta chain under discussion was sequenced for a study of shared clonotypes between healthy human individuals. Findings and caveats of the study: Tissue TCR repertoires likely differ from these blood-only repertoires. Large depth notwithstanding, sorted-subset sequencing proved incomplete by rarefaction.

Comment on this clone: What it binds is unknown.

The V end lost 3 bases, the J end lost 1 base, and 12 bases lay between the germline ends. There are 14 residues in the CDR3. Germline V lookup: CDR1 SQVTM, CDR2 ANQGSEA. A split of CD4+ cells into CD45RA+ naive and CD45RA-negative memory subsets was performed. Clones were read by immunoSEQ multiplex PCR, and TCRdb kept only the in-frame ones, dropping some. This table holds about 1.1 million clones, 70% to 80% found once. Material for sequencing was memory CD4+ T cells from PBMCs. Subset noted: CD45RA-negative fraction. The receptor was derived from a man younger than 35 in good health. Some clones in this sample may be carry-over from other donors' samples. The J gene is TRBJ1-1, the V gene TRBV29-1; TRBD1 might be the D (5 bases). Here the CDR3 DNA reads TGCAGCGTTGAGAGGGGCAGCTCGAACACTGAAGCTTTCTTT. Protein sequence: CSVERGSSNTEAFF.